This note documents a single T cell receptor beta chain sequence. The antigen it recognizes is unknown. No base-level quality is on record; no much larger clone is a single base apart. This sample was taken from a study of T-cell reconstitution after alpha-beta-depleted transplantation in children (dated by TCRdb to the mid-2010s). For context, the study as a whole: Using TCR repertoire profiling, the study followed T-cell immune reconstitution in a quantitative way in children after TCRalphabeta/CD19-depleted allogeneic hematopoietic cell transplantation. Study-wide conclusions, independent of this receptor: The apparently early alphabetaT-cell count recovery about two months after transplant was reportedly dependent on only several hundred rapidly expanded clones derived from non-depleted graft cells. In some patients, the high TCRbeta diversity seen at day 60 was put down to recipient T cells and intrathymic progenitors that had survived conditioning. Over the following months the frequencies of hyperexpanded clones went down, and after one year T-cell counts and TCRbeta diversity were mostly credited to newly produced T cells.

Explained via the paper, the treatment or condition label denotes: allogeneic hematopoietic cell transplantation with graft depleted of TCRalphabeta T cells and CD19 B cells. Transplant recipients were children who received TCRalphabeta/CD19-depleted allogeneic hematopoietic cell grafts. V trim: 1 base; J trim: 7 bases; unmatched bases: 7. CDR1 and CDR2 are read off the germline V gene (reference sequence) as GTSNPN and SVGIG. The CDR3 goes from the cysteine to the phenylalanine over 15 residues. Just CDR3 DNA is preserved here, 45 bases in frame from base 1. The library was produced with PCR. TCRdb shows the sequencer as Illumina HiSeq 2500. To normalize quantification of the TCRbeta repertoire, the TCR libraries were built with molecular barcoding that relied on unique molecular identifiers. TCRdb trimmed public reads at Q25 via fastp, called clones via MiXCR and kept in-frame beta chains. Entries are consolidated by CDR3 protein sequence, retaining the most common genes and DNA. The sample contains hundreds of thousands of distinct CDR3 sequences, approximately 12% of them found a single time. The ten largest clones take up approximately 2.1% of the sample.

The specimen was PBMCs, mostly from graft donor cells, collected 360 days after TCRalphabeta/CD19-depleted stem cell transplant. This clonotype was sampled from a male patient aged 10 to 17 who had a stem cell transplant for acute myeloid leukemia, so the T cells may come from the graft donor. The rearranged segments are TRBV30 and TRBJ2-1, with 10 central nucleotides matching TRBD2. The DNA sequence is given as TGTGCCTGGAGTGAAGGACTAGCGGCGTTAAATGAGCAGTTCTTC. This encodes CAWSEGLAALNEQFF.